This entry describes one T cell receptor (beta chain). Germline values: CDR1 LGHNA, CDR2 YSLEER. The J segment lost 4 bases and the V segment lost 0 bases, leaving 8 bases of the junction unmatched. The CDR3 runs to 18 residues. The record originates from a study of blood T cell repertoires in COVID-19. Study at large: Material from acute and convalescent COVID-19 was sourced from the United States, Italy and Spain. The analysed material was cDNA or gDNA that came from T cells, B-cell-depleted T cells, or PBMCs.

Original processing methods: It was from reference gene primer amplification that nucleated cell counts were estimated. The assay was immunoSEQ multiplex PCR, and TCRdb's table has in-frame clones only and misses some. The V and J calls and clone size come from that table; D and trimming were worked out from the DNA. The table shows hundreds of thousands of clones, with approximately 84% occurring only once. The material sequenced was peripheral blood. This sequence joins TRBV4-3 and TRBJ2-3, with 12 bases aligning to TRBD2. The clonotype comes from a woman aged 80 or older with acute or convalescent COVID-19. This CDR3 is CASSQDPASGRGADTQYF. The CDR3 DNA reads as TGCGCCAGCAGCCAAGATCCGGCTAGCGGGAGGGGGGCAGATACGCAGTATTTT.